This record looks at one T cell receptor (beta chain) sequence and its context. This sample is drawn from a study of radiation and T cells in renal cell carcinoma. With 0 bases removed from V and 3 bases from J, the gap between germline ends came to 10 bases. CDR3 length equals 15 residues. Germline values: CDR1 SGHRS, CDR2 YFSETQ. Some clones are missing from TCRdb's copy, which holds only in-frame ones; the method was immunoSEQ multiplex PCR. The sample lists 150,000 to 190,000 clones, roughly 87% occurring once. As for time point: blood 2 weeks post-SBRT. Treatment given: 15 Gy SBRT to primary tumor, nephrectomy 4 weeks later. Radiation-treated patients gave blood at baseline, week 2 and week 4.

The TCR was taken from a woman in her fifties or sixties with renal cell carcinoma. The rearrangement joins TRBV5-1 to TRBJ2-1, with D perhaps given as TRBD1 or TRBD2 (6 bases each). The source material was blood, sampled from a patient whose treatment included radiotherapy and nephrectomy. The CDR3 DNA follows: TGCGCCAGCAGCTTGGAAGGGGGGAACTACAATGAGCAGTTCTTC. This gives the protein CASSLEGGNYNEQFF.